The next 28 T cell receptor beta chains were all read from a single sample in a study of regulatory T cells in long-lasting Graves disease. Through Arm-PCR of CDR3 regions and iRepertoire HTBI primers, TCR beta libraries were built. MiXCR, run by TCRdb on the multiplex PCR reads, gives a single entry per CDR3 protein. Among 350,000 to 500,000 distinct CDR3 sequences listed, about 14% were seen once. Sample time point: newly diagnosed GD, antithyroid drugs for less than 3 months. RNA from PBMCs was the source of the TCR library. The sample was also linked to a second study, of T cells in Graves' hyperthyroidism and ophthalmopathy.

The material sequenced was peripheral blood mononuclear cells (PBMCs), taken at new diagnosis, from a patient treated with antithyroid drugs. The receptor set was obtained from a woman in her forties or fifties with Graves disease.

The J gene is TRBJ2-1, the V gene TRBV20-1; possible D gene TRBD2, 5 bases. This CDR3 has 14 amino acids. V was pared by 3 bases and J by 9 bases, with 18 bases between. Germline CDR1 DFQATT, CDR2 SNEGSKA (reference sequence). The CDR3 sequence is CSARKNSLRGEQFF. The CDR3 nucleotides are TGCAGTGCTAGGAAGAACAGCCTACGGGGTGAGCAGTTCTTC.

This chain uses TRBV19 with TRBJ2-1; 8 positions agree with TRBD2. The V segment lost 3 bases and the J segment 6 bases; nucleotides outside the gene matches: 7. CDR3 length: 15 residues. Germline values: CDR1 LNHDA, CDR2 SQIVND (reference sequence). DNA for the CDR3: TGTGCCAGTAGTATTAACAGCGGGAGTCTCAATGAGCAGTTCTTC. Amino acids: CASSINSGSLNEQFF.

A word on this clonotype: Without the conserved terminal phenylalanine or tryptophan, this CDR3 likely stems from a read error. The chain employs TRBV5-1 and TRBJ2-7; 13 positions match TRBD2. CDR3 size: 15 residues. In germline, CDR1 is SGHRS, CDR2 YFSETQ. The CDR3 loop is CASSAGTSGTYEQYL. CDR3 coding DNA: TGTGCCAGCAGCGCGGGGACTAGCGGGACCTACGAGCAGTACCTC.

The CDR3 sequence: CAISELLGLRRGNYGYTF. CDR3 nucleotides: TGTGCCATCAGTGAGTTATTGGGCCTAAGGAGAGGAAACTATGGCTACACCTTC. This chain uses TRBV10-3 with TRBJ1-2; D call uncertain. Trimming cost V 1 base and J 2 bases, with 20 bases left between them. The CDR3 contains 18 residues. Per the germline V gene, CDR1 is ENHRY and CDR2 is SYGVKD.

Many counts were recorded for this clonotype. This chain uses TRBV6-2 or TRBV6-3 with TRBJ1-5, with a weak D call TRBD1 (5 bases). Germline V lookup: CDR1 MNHEY, CDR2 SVGEGT. The V end lost 5 bases, the J end lost 5 bases, and 22 bases lay between the germline ends. There are 17 residues in the CDR3. The DNA of the CDR3 is TGTGCCAGCAGTGAACATTGGGGGAGTCCTCCGGATCAGCCCCAGCATTTT. It specifies CASSEHWGSPPDQPQHF.

In its sample, this clonotype was seen many times. This chain connects TRBV2 to TRBJ1-6, with TRBD1 identical over 8 bases. There are 16 residues in the CDR3. Germline assignment: CDR1 SNHLY and CDR2 FYNNEI. After removal of 6 bases from V and 9 bases from J, the junction contained 13 bases not matched to a gene. The CDR3 is CASRLETGASASPLHF. The CDR3 region has the DNA TGTGCCAGCAGACTCGAGACAGGGGCATCCGCTTCACCCCTCCACTTT.

This clonotype was recorded many times. The rearrangement links TRBV5-1 to TRBJ2-6; unclear D gene. The CDR3 runs to 14 residues. CDR1 is SGHRS, CDR2 YFSETQ, per germline. The V end lost 7 bases, the J end lost 0 bases, and 8 bases lay between the germline ends. CDR3 residues: CASGLGSGANVLTF. In nucleotides, the CDR3 is TGCGCCAGCGGCCTGGGCTCTGGGGCCAACGTCCTGACTTTC. The whole variable domain, filled in from reference TRBV5-1 and TRBJ2-6, reads KAGVTQTPRYLIKTRGQQVTLSCSPISGHRSVSWYQQTPGQGLQFLFEYFSETQRNKGNFPGRFSGRQFSNSRSEMNVSTLELGDSALYLCASGLGSGANVLTFGAGSRLTVL.

The table lists this clonotype with many counts. The rearrangement joins TRBV11-2 to TRBJ2-3; 11 bases fit TRBD2. The CDR3 length is 17 residues. The trim removed 3 bases at V and 3 bases at J, leaving 8 bases unmatched. Germline values: CDR1 SGHAT, CDR2 FQNNGV. The CDR3 DNA reads TGTGCCAGCAGCTTCGCAGTAGCGGGAGGGCCGACAGATACGCAGTATTTT. Its protein product is CASSFAVAGGPTDTQYF.

This clonotype appeared many times. As DNA, the CDR3 is TGTGCCAGCAAAACAGGGAACCAAGAGACCCAGTACTTC. It yields the protein CASKTGNQETQYF. This rearrangement joins TRBV2 to TRBJ2-5; D is perhaps TRBD1 (6 bases). Germline assignment: CDR1 SNHLY and CDR2 FYNNEI. CDR3 size: 13 residues. Trimming pared 7 bases from V and 0 bases from J, leaving 9 bases between.

V usage is TRBV4-1 and J usage is TRBJ1-6; D not certain. The CDR3 spans 14 residues. CDR1 MGHRA and CDR2 YSYEKL come from the germline V gene. V was shortened by 1 base and J by 8 bases, with 9 bases between the two germline ends. The CDR3: CASSQVTGHSPLHF. CDR3 coding DNA: TGCGCCAGCAGCCAAGTGACGGGTCATTCACCCCTCCACTTT.

This clonotype was seen only a few times. The chain recombines TRBV28 with TRBJ1-1; D remains ambiguous. Germline V gene sequence: CDR1 MDHEN, CDR2 SYDVKM. V was pared by 5 bases and J by 7 bases, with 17 bases between. This CDR3 is 14 amino acids long. The CDR3 bases are TGTGCCAGCAGTGCGTCTCCCGGGCCCCTTGAAGCTTTCTTT. This codes for CASSASPGPLEAFF. The whole variable domain, remainder taken from reference TRBV28 and TRBJ1-1, is DVKVTQSSRYLVKRTGEKVFLECVQDMDHENMFWYRQDPGLGLRLIYFSYDVKMKEKGDIPEGYSVSREKKERFSLILESASTNQTSMYLCASSASPGPLEAFFGQGTRLTVV.

Many counts were recorded for this clonotype. The gene calls are TRBV28 and TRBJ2-3, with a tentative D call TRBD1 (6 bases). Germline lookup yields CDR1 MDHEN and CDR2 SYDVKM. The CDR3 extends over 15 amino acids. Trimming cost V 5 bases and J 4 bases, with 16 bases left between them. CDR3 sequence: CASSPLDRYADTQYF. CDR3 sequence (DNA): TGTGCCAGCAGTCCCCTCGACAGGTACGCAGATACGCAGTATTTT.

This clonotype came up many times. This chain uses TRBV28 with TRBJ2-4; the match to TRBD1 covers 12 bases. Germline-derived CDR1 and CDR2 are MDHEN and SYDVKM. This CDR3 contains 18 residues. Trimming cost V 4 bases and J 3 bases; bases outside gene matches: 10. Here the CDR3 DNA reads TGTGCCAGCAGTTCCGGGACAGGGGGCTTGTTGGTCAAAAACATTCAGTACTTC. It codes for CASSSGTGGLLVKNIQYF.

This clonotype was found many times. V usage is TRBV28 and J usage is TRBJ2-1; possibly TRBD1 for D (6 bases). From germline, CDR1 is MDHEN and CDR2 SYDVKM. The CDR3 is made up of 11 amino acids. Trimming took 7 bases from V and 15 from J, leaving 16 bases between them. CDR3 sequence reads: CASIGPTGRFF. CDR3 DNA: TGTGCCAGCATTGGGCCGACAGGTCGGTTCTTC.

This clonotype was seen more than once but under ten times. V is TRBV5-1 and J is TRBJ2-1, with a possible D match to TRBD1 (6 bases). V dropped 3 bases and J dropped 9 bases, with 19 bases sitting between them. The CDR3 covers 15 residues. The germline V gene has CDR1 SGHRS and CDR2 YFSETQ. CDR3 region: CASSSRTGWASEQFF. The CDR3 DNA follows: TGCGCCAGCAGCTCTAGAACAGGGTGGGCTAGTGAGCAGTTCTTC.

V gene TRBV28 combines with J gene TRBJ1-5; perhaps TRBD1 as D (5 bases). Germline V gene data show CDR1 as MDHEN and CDR2 as SYDVKM. The CDR3 length is 15 residues. V was clipped by 6 bases and J by 4 bases, with 16 bases between them. CDR3 bases: TGTGCCAGCAGGATAAGCCTAAGGGGTAATCAGCCCCAGCATTTT. Amino acid sequence: CASRISLRGNQPQHF.

This clonotype has at least ten counts. This rearrangement joins TRBV7-3 to TRBJ2-2, with D perhaps TRBD2 (6 bases). CDR3 length: 15 residues. Trimming took 4 bases from V and 5 from J, leaving 14 bases between them. Looked up from germline, CDR1 is SGHTA and CDR2 is FQGTGA. CDR3 nucleotide sequence: TGTGCCAGCAGCTCAACGGGAGCGGTAACCGGGGAGCTGTTTTTT. It codes for CASSSTGAVTGELFF.

There are a few counts of this clonotype. CDR3 nucleotide sequence: TGTGCCAGCAGTTACGTTAGCGGTATATACGAGCAGTACTTC. Its translation: CASSYVSGIYEQYF. The chain carries TRBV6-2 or TRBV6-3 and TRBJ2-7; weak D call: TRBD2 (6 bases). V dropped 2 bases and J dropped 4 bases, with 12 bases sitting between them. There are 14 residues in the CDR3. Germline assignment: CDR1 MNHEY and CDR2 SVGEGT.

This clonotype was found many times. The chain carries TRBV27 and TRBJ1-4; D is uncertain. Germline CDR1 MNHEY, CDR2 SMNVEV (reference sequence). Trimming shortened V by 6 bases and J by 4 bases, and 6 bases separated the two germline ends. The CDR3 is 12 residues long. CDR3: CASRDHNEKLFF. The CDR3 nucleotides read TGTGCCAGCAGAGACCATAATGAAAAACTGTTTTTT. Looking up the rest from reference TRBV27 and TRBJ1-4 gives the full variable domain: EAQVTQNPRYLITVTGKKLTVTCSQNMNHEYMSWYRQDPGLGLRQIYYSMNVEVTDKGDVPEGYKVSRKEKRNFPLILESPSPNQTSLYFCASRDHNEKLFFGSGTQLSVL.

This clonotype appeared many times. J is TRBJ2-7 and V is TRBV11-2; D might be TRBD2 (5 bases). This CDR3 has 15 amino acids. Germline CDR1 SGHAT, CDR2 FQNNGV. V was pared by 1 base and J by 3 bases, with 13 bases between. CDR3 amino acids: CASSLGETDFYEQYF. CDR3 bases: TGTGCCAGCAGCTTAGGCGAAACGGACTTCTACGAGCAGTACTTC.

This clonotype has ten or more counts. The DNA for the CDR3 is TGTGCCAGCAGTCTACAGGGGGGTCAGCCCCAGCATTTT. Translation: CASSLQGGQPQHF. This chain uses TRBV7-9 with TRBJ1-5; TRBD1 matches at 8 bases. V trimming: 6 bases; J trimming: 6 bases; junction bases outside the gene matches: 4. The CDR3 sequence is 13 residues long. Germline CDR1 and CDR2: SEHNR and FQNEAQ (reference sequence).

This clonotype was picked up a small number of times. J is TRBJ2-1 and V is TRBV7-9, with TRBD1 matching 12 bases. CDR1 and CDR2 from the germline V gene are SEHNR and FQNEAQ (reference sequence). This CDR3 is 17 amino acids long. Unmatched junction bases numbered 11, after V lost 6 bases and J lost 5 bases. The CDR3: CASRAHWDRGRDNEQFF. In DNA, the CDR3 is TGTGCCAGCAGGGCTCATTGGGACAGGGGGCGGGACAATGAGCAGTTCTTC.

This clonotype has ten or more counts. The chain joins TRBV5-1 to TRBJ2-1; the match to TRBD2 covers 10 bases. Unmatched junction bases numbered 8, after V lost 2 bases and J lost 9 bases. Germline CDR1 SGHRS, CDR2 YFSETQ. The CDR3 loop spans 15 amino acids. The CDR3 DNA is TGCGCCAGCAGCTTCCCTAGCGGGAGTATTGGTGAGCAGTTCTTC. It encodes CASSFPSGSIGEQFF.

A few counts support this clonotype. This rearrangement joins TRBV3-1 to TRBJ1-4; D is perhaps TRBD1 (6 bases). The V gene lost 4 bases and the J gene lost 0 bases, with 18 bases spanning the gap. Germline CDR1 and CDR2: LGHDT and YNNKEL (reference sequence). This CDR3 spans 18 amino acids. This CDR3 reads CASSPHQGKDATNEKLFF. The CDR3, as DNA: TGTGCCAGCAGCCCGCATCAGGGGAAAGATGCAACTAATGAAAAACTGTTTTTT.

This clonotype occurred many times. The chain couples TRBV20-1 to TRBJ2-7; 9 nucleotides match TRBD2. Germline CDR1 and CDR2: DFQATT and SNEGSKA (reference sequence). Germline trimming cut 5 bases from V and 5 bases from J; bases unmatched to any gene: 7. The CDR3 length is 13 residues. CDR3 residues: CSAFPSGTHEQYF. CDR3 nucleotides: TGCAGTGCTTTCCCTAGCGGGACCCACGAGCAGTACTTC.

This clonotype was recorded many times. The J gene is TRBJ2-7, the V gene TRBV7-2; TRBD2 matches at 8 bases. Unmatched junction bases numbered 8, after V lost 4 bases and J lost 3 bases. The length of the CDR3 is 15 residues. The germline V gene has CDR1 SGHTA and CDR2 FQGNSA. The CDR3 region has the DNA TGTGCCAGCAGCTCCCGGGGTAGCGGGAACTACGAGCAGTACTTC. Protein: CASSSRGSGNYEQYF.

This sequence joins TRBV3-1 and TRBJ1-3; TRBD1 aligns across 7 bases. Germline assignment: CDR1 LGHDT and CDR2 YNNKEL (reference sequence). The CDR3 is 18 amino acids. V lost 4 bases to trimming and J lost 2 bases; unmatched junction nucleotides: 14. The CDR3 is CASSLGQSDVVPGNTIYF. The DNA of the CDR3 is TGTGCCAGCAGCCTGGGACAGAGCGACGTGGTACCTGGAAACACCATATATTTT.

This clonotype was seen more than once but under ten times. The chain combines TRBV18 with TRBJ2-7, with 8 bases aligning to TRBD1. CDR1 is KGHSH, CDR2 LQKENI, per germline. V lost 0 bases, J lost 0 bases, and 13 bases stayed unmatched. The CDR3 totals 19 residues. CDR3 nucleotide sequence: TGTGCCAGCTCACCACCTGGGCAGGGGGCGCTTGGGGGCTCCTACGAGCAGTACTTC. This translates into CASSPPGQGALGGSYEQYF.